This TCR beta chain derives from a study of CD8+CD57+ T cells in acquired aplastic anemia (dated by TCRdb to 2017 to 2018). At the level of the whole study: A CD8+CD57+ expansion meant a frequency higher than the mean frequency seen in healthy subjects. Findings and caveats that apply to the study as a whole: Around 28 CD8+ CDR3 sequences were found to be shared between patients and controls, but these sequences appeared to be highly expressed in patients and within the immunodominant clones of the patients. Patients and healthy controls showed no significant difference in CD8+ Simpson's diversity (P=0.060). In patients, decreased diversity was observed in CD8+CD57+ cells compared with total CD4+ and CD8+ cell pools.

Expansion of CD8+CD57+ cells had been shown by flow cytometry in the patients chosen for sequencing. For about 15% of the 12 patients, enough cells were available to additionally sequence CD8+CD57+ effector memory cells. Every patient had a diagnosis of severe acquired aplastic anemia based on International Study of Aplastic Anemia and Agranulocytosis and Camitta criteria. No therapy had been received by the patients at the time of blood sampling. CD8+CD57+ cells were bead-enriched, yielding a mean of about 1.5 ug of DNA. TCR repertoires of sorted CD4+ and CD8+ blood T cells from severe aplastic anemia patients and healthy subjects were deep-sequenced in the study. Patients were enrolled under clinicaltrials.gov protocols 00001620, 01623167, 00001397, 00071045, 00081523 and 00961064 in the USA. Ficoll-Paque density gradient centrifugation was used to isolate peripheral blood mononuclear cells. Counted from cysteine to phenylalanine, this CDR3 has 16 amino acids. The only DNA kept is the CDR3, 48 bases in frame from the first base. CDR1 SGHAT and CDR2 FQNNGV were looked up in the germline V gene. V is trimmed back by 0 bases and J by 2 bases, and the junction contains 3 bases that no gene match accounts for.

This clonotype has a handful of counts. No antigen is known for it. Base qualities are not at hand, and no much larger clone is one base apart. Genomic DNA served as template for TCR beta VDJ combination and CDR3 sequence profiling. An Illumina HiSeq 2000 was the platform used for TCR repertoire sequencing. As for the authors' bioinformatics: Repertoires were assessed using TRBV/TRBJ rearrangement plots, CDR3 size and DJ length profiles, and Simpson's diversity index. The most abundant DNA sequence in the deep sequencing data was taken as the immunodominant clone. CDR3 amino acid sequences were screened for sharing across subjects and were compared with published repertoires and the VDJdb database. TCRdb reran the public reads through fastp at Q25 and MiXCR, keeping productive beta chains. Each CDR3 protein appears once, grouped with its most common genes and DNA. In this record, the V and J calls reflect TCRdb's handling and not the investigators' own analysis. The table for this sample lists roughly 17,000 distinct CDR3 sequences; less than 45% of them were counted only once. Of the sample, roughly 85% falls within the top ten clones.

This chain is built from TRBV11-2 and TRBJ2-1; 8 central nucleotides agree with TRBD2. The sample consisted of CD8+CD57+ T cells sorted from PBMCs. Reading the label with the study, this specimen's cell subset or site is: bead-enriched CD8+CD57+ effector memory T cells from SAA patients. This clonotype was obtained from a human donor with aplastic anemia. The CDR3 protein is CASSLDGRATYNEQFF. The DNA sequence follows: TGTGCCAGCAGCTTAGACGGGAGGGCTACCTACAATGAGCAGTTCTTC.